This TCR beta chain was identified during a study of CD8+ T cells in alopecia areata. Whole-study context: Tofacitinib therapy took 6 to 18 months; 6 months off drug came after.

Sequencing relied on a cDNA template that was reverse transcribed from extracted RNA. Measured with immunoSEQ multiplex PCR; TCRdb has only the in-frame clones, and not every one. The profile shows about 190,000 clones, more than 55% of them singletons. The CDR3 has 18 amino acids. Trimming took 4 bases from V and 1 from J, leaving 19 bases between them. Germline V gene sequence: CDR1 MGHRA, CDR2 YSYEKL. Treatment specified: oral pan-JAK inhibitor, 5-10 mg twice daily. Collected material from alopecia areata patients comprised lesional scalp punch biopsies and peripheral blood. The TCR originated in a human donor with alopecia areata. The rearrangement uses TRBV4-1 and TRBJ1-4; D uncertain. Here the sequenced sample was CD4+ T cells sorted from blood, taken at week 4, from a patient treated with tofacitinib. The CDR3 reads CASSPQRVGSLTNEKLFF. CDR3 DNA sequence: TGCGCCAGCAGCCCACAAAGAGTCGGCAGCCTAACTAATGAAAAACTGTTTTTT.